The 4 T cell receptor beta chains below come from one sample, sequenced in a study of shared clonotypes between healthy human individuals. Sequencing used immunoSEQ multiplex PCR; TCRdb keeps in-frame clones, though not all of them. Here the sample spans about 2.4 million clones, around nine tenths being singletons. The sequenced material came from naive CD4+ T cells sorted from blood. Subset: CD45RA+ positively selected. These TCRs come from a man aged 18 to 29 in good health.

This clone was picked up one time. The genes are TRBV28 and TRBJ1-4, with unresolved D. V was trimmed by 3 bases and J by 5 bases, leaving 13 bases between them. Germline assignment: CDR1 MDHEN and CDR2 SYDVKM. The CDR3 runs to 15 residues. The CDR3 DNA follows: TGTGCCAGCAGTTTCGATGAGGGAAAGAATGAAAAACTGTTTTTT. Translated, it gives CASSFDEGKNEKLFF.

The chain joins TRBV6-1 to TRBJ1-3; no clear D gene. The CDR3 has 15 amino acids. Germline assignment: CDR1 MNHNS and CDR2 SASEGT. Trimming removed 5 bases at V and 6 bases at J, with 17 bases between. The CDR3, as DNA: TGTGCCAGCAGTTTAGCGGGAGGGAATAAAAACACCATATATTTT. This translates into CASSLAGGNKNTIYF.

The chain uses TRBV6-1 and TRBJ1-6; D unresolved. The CDR3 extends over 16 amino acids. Germline V lookup: CDR1 MNHNS, CDR2 SASEGT. V lost 4 bases and J lost 0, with 10 bases in between. CDR3 bases: TGTGCCAGCAGTGCCTCGGTTAACTCCTATAATTCACCCCTCCACTTT. Amino acids: CASSASVNSYNSPLHF.

J is TRBJ1-6 and V is TRBV6-6; D not resolved. This CDR3 has 14 residues. Trimming stripped 4 bases from V and 7 bases from J, with 11 bases between. The germline CDR1 and CDR2 sequences are MNHNY and SVGAGI (reference sequence). DNA for the CDR3: TGTGCCAGCAGTTCGCCGAGTGGAAATTCACCCCTCCACTTT. It is translated as CASSSPSGNSPLHF.